The 20 T cell receptor beta chains below were found in one sample sequenced in a study of naive and memory T cell subsets. As to treatment: skin biopsy from PPD injection site in Mantoux-positive individual. Reverse transcription used DNase-treated unsorted total RNA, aiming for about 1 to 1,100 ng. Alpha and beta constant region primers primed reverse transcription for blood and skin samples. A single record per CDR3 protein comes from TCRdb applying MiXCR to the UMI-ligation and nested PCR reads. This sample yields fewer than 20,000 distinct CDR3 sequences, of which nearly 9.5% are seen a single time; over 6.5% belongs to the top ten. The sequenced sample was skin, obtained from a tuberculin skin test site. These receptors all come from an adult in good health.

This clonotype has ten or more counts. The gene calls are TRBV9 and TRBJ2-1; possible D gene TRBD1, 5 bases. Germline V gene sequence: CDR1 SGDLS, CDR2 YYNGEE. V was cut by 3 bases and J by 0 bases, with 10 bases left in between. The CDR3 is 15 residues long. CDR3 DNA sequence: TGTGCCAGCAGCGGGACACCGAGCTCCTACAATGAGCAGTTCTTC. As protein: CASSGTPSSYNEQFF.

The V gene is TRBV20-1, the J gene TRBJ1-3; D perhaps matches TRBD1 (5 bases). Trimming took off 3 bases at V and 2 bases at J, with 8 bases between the two ends. Germline V CDR1 and CDR2: DFQATT, SNEGSKA (reference sequence). The CDR3 covers 13 residues. This CDR3 reads CSASFRAGNTIYF. The CDR3 DNA is TGCAGTGCTAGTTTCAGGGCTGGAAACACCATATATTTT.

A few counts support this clonotype. This CDR3 is CASSGLAGGDNEQFF. The CDR3 bases are TGTGCCAGCAGTGGACTAGCGGGAGGCGACAATGAGCAGTTCTTC. V is TRBV6-1 and J is TRBJ2-1; 13 nucleotides align to TRBD2. V shed 4 bases, J shed 5 bases, and the junction held 2 bases outside the gene matches. The CDR3 is 15 residues long. Germline assignment: CDR1 MNHNS and CDR2 SASEGT.

This clonotype has only a few counts. The chain links TRBV19 to TRBJ1-5, with 7 bases fitting TRBD1. With 4 bases clipped from V and 3 bases from J, the junction kept 6 bases outside the gene matches. The CDR3 sequence is 15 residues long. The germline gives CDR1 LNHDA, CDR2 SQIVND (reference sequence). The CDR3 protein is CASSTGTVPNQPQHF. CDR3 nucleotides: TGTGCCAGTAGTACCGGGACAGTCCCCAATCAGCCCCAGCATTTT.

This clonotype was observed at least ten times. The genes are TRBV7-2 and TRBJ2-1, with D possibly TRBD2 on 6 matching bases. This CDR3 comprises 14 residues. Germline CDR1 reads SGHTA; CDR2 reads FQGNSA. Trimming shortened V by 5 bases and J by 5 bases, and 13 bases separated the two germline ends. CDR3 nucleotides: TGTGCCAGCAGCATGCGGACGGGAGACAATGAGCAGTTCTTC. Translating it yields CASSMRTGDNEQFF.

The V call is TRBV7-9, the J call TRBJ1-2, with a tentative D call TRBD1 (5 bases). Germline-derived CDR1 and CDR2 are SEHNR and FQNEAQ (reference sequence). This CDR3 comprises 11 residues. With 3 bases removed from V and 12 bases from J, the gap between germline ends came to 11 bases. The CDR3 loop reads CASSFSGSDTF. In DNA, the CDR3 is TGTGCCAGCAGCTTTTCAGGGAGTGACACCTTC.

This clonotype has ten or more counts. V and J are TRBV6-4 and TRBJ2-3; 7 bases are a match to TRBD2. This CDR3 has 14 residues. The ends lost 3 bases at V and 1 base at J; junction bases unmatched: 1. The germline V gene encodes CDR1 MRHNA and CDR2 SNTAGT. DNA for the CDR3: TGTGCCAGCAGTGATACTAGCGGCACAGATACGCAGTATTTT. The encoded protein is CASSDTSGTDTQYF.

In regard to this clonotype: An end of the junction differs from the germline gene, which may be a read error. This chain connects TRBV7-8 to TRBJ1-1, with 8 bases lining up with TRBD1. This CDR3 has 13 amino acids. CDR1 is SGHVS, CDR2 FQNEAQ, per germline. DNA of the CDR3: TGTGCCAGCAACTTAGACAGGGGCACTGAAGCTTTCTTT. This codes for CASNLDRGTEAFF.

This clonotype was counted between two and nine times. The chain couples TRBV7-6 to TRBJ1-1, with D possibly TRBD1 on 6 matching bases. With 5 bases removed from V and 3 bases from J, the gap between germline ends came to 16 bases. Germline V CDR1 and CDR2: SGHVS, FNYEAQ. The length of the CDR3 is 15 residues. The CDR3 coding sequence is TGTGCCAGCAGCCCCGACAGGACAGAGCACACTGAAGCTTTCTTT. Amino acid sequence: CASSPDRTEHTEAFF.

This clonotype is classed as medium-sized. This rearrangement joins TRBV20-1 to TRBJ1-4; TRBD1 might be the D (5 bases). Trimming left V 6 bases short and J 2 bases short, with 13 bases between. CDR3 length equals 14 residues. Germline lookup yields CDR1 DFQATT and CDR2 SNEGSKA (reference sequence). This chain's CDR3 is CSARGEATNEKLFF. As DNA, the CDR3 is TGCAGTGCACGGGGGGAAGCGACTAATGAAAAACTGTTTTTT.

In this sample, this clonotype turned up many times. V is TRBV6-2 or TRBV6-3 and J is TRBJ2-7; no definite D call. The ends were cut back, 2 bases at V and 6 bases at J, with 5 bases in the middle. The CDR3 contains 11 residues. Germline lookup yields CDR1 MNHEY and CDR2 SVGEGT. DNA for the CDR3: TGTGCCAGCAGTTACGGTGGCGAGCAGTACTTC. The encoded protein is CASSYGGEQYF.

This clonotype was counted a few times. This chain uses TRBV16 with TRBJ2-5; D gene ambiguous. This CDR3 comprises 12 residues. The germline V gene encodes CDR1 KGHSY and CDR2 FQNENV. Trimming left V 1 base short and J 0 bases short, with 0 bases between. The DNA for the CDR3 is TGTGCCAGCAGCCAATACCAAGAGACCCAGTACTTC. This sequence encodes CASSQYQETQYF.

At least ten counts were recorded for this clonotype. This chain uses TRBV20-1 with TRBJ2-2, with D uncertain. This CDR3 region has 12 residues. The germline gives CDR1 DFQATT, CDR2 SNEGSKA (reference sequence). The V end was cut by 2 bases, the J end by 2 bases, with 3 bases between. The DNA for the CDR3 is TGCAGTGCTAGACGCAACACCGGGGAGCTGTTTTTT. Translation gives CSARRNTGELFF.

The gene calls are TRBV12-3 or TRBV12-4 and TRBJ1-5; 7 bases align to TRBD1. J lost 2 bases, V lost 6 bases, and 4 bases had no gene match. CDR3 length equals 14 residues. For the CDR3, the DNA is TGTGCCAGCAGCCGACAGGGCGGCAATCAGCCCCAGCATTTT. This translates into CASSRQGGNQPQHF.

This clonotype was counted ten times or more. The chain is built from TRBV30 and TRBJ2-3; 10 nucleotides line up with TRBD2. Germline trimming cut 1 base from V and 5 bases from J; bases unmatched to any gene: 6. Germline CDR1 and CDR2: GTSNPN and SVGIG (reference sequence). There are 15 residues in the CDR3. Here the CDR3 DNA reads TGTGCCTGGAGTGGGCCTAGCGGGGGTCTAGATACGCAGTATTTT. Its translation is CAWSGPSGGLDTQYF. Supplemented by reference TRBV30 and TRBJ2-3, the full variable domain reads SQTIHQWPATLVQPVGSPLSLECTVEGTSNPNLYWYRQAAGRGLQLLFYSVGIGQISSEVPQNLSASRPQDRQFILSSKKLLLSDSGFYLCAWSGPSGGLDTQYFGPGTRLTVL.

This clonotype has more than one count but fewer than ten. This chain uses TRBV10-2 with TRBJ1-5; D gene ambiguous. This CDR3 has 16 amino acids. CDR1 WSHSY and CDR2 SAAADI come from the germline V gene. Trimming cost V 0 bases and J 0 bases, with 9 bases left between them. For the CDR3, the DNA is TGCGCCAGCAGTGAGTCTGGGTGGGTTAGCAATCAGCCCCAGCATTTT. As protein: CASSESGWVSNQPQHF.

The table lists this clonotype with many counts. The chain joins TRBV3-1 to TRBJ2-7; D is uncertain. V was shortened by 1 base and J by 1 base, with 8 bases between the two germline ends. CDR3 length: 14 amino acids. The V gene's germline CDR1 is LGHDT and CDR2 YNNKEL (reference sequence). This CDR3 is CASSQVRTSYEQYF. DNA for the CDR3: TGTGCCAGCAGCCAAGTGCGAACTTCCTACGAGCAGTACTTC.

The table lists this clonotype with many counts. V is TRBV29-1 and J is TRBJ2-7; D is uncertain. Germline CDR1 and CDR2: SQVTM and ANQGSEA. V was cut by 2 bases and J by 2 bases, with 10 bases left in between. The CDR3 consists of 13 residues. The CDR3 nucleotides are TGCAGCGTTGAATTTGGCAGTACCTACGAGCAGTACTTC. Its translation: CSVEFGSTYEQYF.

Only a few counts were recorded for this clonotype. V and J are TRBV5-1 and TRBJ2-7; D is perhaps TRBD1 or TRBD2 (5 bases each). V shed 1 base and J shed 2 bases, with 7 bases lying between them. This CDR3 has 13 amino acids. Germline assignment: CDR1 SGHRS and CDR2 YFSETQ. This CDR3 reads CASSLLGAYEQYF. DNA for the CDR3: TGCGCCAGCAGCTTGTTGGGGGCCTACGAGCAGTACTTC.

The V call is TRBV7-9, the J call TRBJ2-5; D remains unclear. Trimming removed 7 bases at V and 2 bases at J, with 17 bases between. The V gene's germline CDR1 is SEHNR and CDR2 FQNEAQ (reference sequence). This CDR3 is built from 15 residues. The CDR3 reads CASTSRTDVQETQYF. The CDR3 region has the DNA TGTGCCAGCACCTCTAGGACGGACGTACAAGAGACCCAGTACTTC.